This T cell receptor (beta chain) appears in the sequencing data of a study of metastatic and nonmetastatic thyroid tumors. This clone was picked up many times. One base away lies a much larger clone, so this may be a sequencing read error. The CDR3 does not close with the conserved phenylalanine or tryptophan, likely indicating a read error. This CDR3 spans 14 amino acids. The V gene lost 2 bases and the J gene lost 4 bases, with 11 bases spanning the gap. TCRdb re-called the PCR reads through MiXCR. The sample lists 20,000 or so clones; about a quarter were seen once. Prior to thyroid surgery, none of the patients had received any treatment.

This chain uses TRBV12-3 or TRBV12-4 with TRBJ1-1; weak D call: TRBD1 (6 bases). The source material was blood. The receptor was derived from a female donor with papillary thyroid cancer or a benign thyroid nodule (not recorded which). Some clones in this sample may be carry-over from other donors' samples. The CDR3 protein is CASSLLQGVTEAFL. In DNA, the CDR3 is TGTGCCAGCAGTTTATTACAGGGTGTCACTGAAGCTTTCCTT.